A selection of T cell receptor beta chains follows, all from one sample in a study of blood T cells in healthy people across ages. One entry per CDR3 protein results from TCRdb running MiXCR on the 5' RACE reads. The sample consists of some 760,000 distinct CDR3 sequences, around 25% of them appearing once. This same sample was also part of a study on T cells of mothers and their children.

Source material: blood. These receptors were obtained from a boy between 5 and 17 years old in good health. Both conserved end residues are part of each CDR3. A D gene is named only where the DNA matches it firmly. Rows give clone size only sometimes, using once, few, many, or a class for an expanded clone.

>NA|TRBJ2-3|TRBV7-8|TRBD1
TGTGCCAGCAGCCCAGACAGGGTTCCGGATACGCAGTATTTT
CASSPDRVPDTQYF
>many|TRBJ2-1|TRBV7-9|NA
TGTGCCAGCGGGCCCTCCGAACCGGGCCACAATGAGCAGTTCTTC
CASGPSEPGHNEQFF
>NA|TRBJ2-3|TRBV12-3/TRBV12-4|NA
TGTGCCAGCAGCTCTGGGGGGCAGAACACAGATACGCAGTATTTT
CASSSGGQNTDTQYF
>NA|TRBJ1-2|TRBV18|TRBD1
TGTGCCAGCTCACCAGCCGCAGGGGGCTCAAACTATGGCTACACCTTC
CASSPAAGGSNYGYTF
>few|TRBJ2-1|TRBV3-1|NA
TGTGCCAGCAGCCAAGATTGGGGGACCTACAATGAGCAGTTCTTC
CASSQDWGTYNEQFF
>NA|TRBJ2-1|TRBV2|NA
TGTGCCAGCAGTGACTGGGGGGCGGATTACAATGAGCAGTTCTTC
CASSDWGADYNEQFF
>few|TRBJ2-1|TRBV2|NA
TGTGCCAGCCGTAGAGGTCTCACCTACAATGAGCAGTTCTTC
CASRRGLTYNEQFF
>few|TRBJ2-7|TRBV27|TRBD2
TGTGCCAGCAGTTCCTACGGACTAGCGGGGGTGGTATACGAGCAGTACTTC
CASSSYGLAGVVYEQYF
>NA|TRBJ2-5|TRBV5-1|TRBD2
TGCGCCAGCACACGACTAGCGGGGGCCCTCCAAGAGACCCAGTACTTC
CASTRLAGALQETQYF
>few|TRBJ1-2|TRBV7-2|TRBD1
TGTGCCAGCAGCCCACAGGGGGGCGCCGACTATGGCTACACCTTC
CASSPQGGADYGYTF
>NA|TRBJ1-1|TRBV6-5|NA
TGTGCCAGCAGTTACTCCGTTCTGGGGGGTGAAGCTTTCTTT
CASSYSVLGGEAFF
>NA|TRBJ2-7|TRBV20-1|TRBD1
TGCAGTGCTAGAGGCCTGGGACAGGGGCTCTCCTACGAGCAGTACTTC
CSARGLGQGLSYEQYF
>NA|TRBJ1-4|TRBV15|NA
TGTGCCACCAGCAGAGCCGGAGTTAATGAAAAACTGTTTTTT
CATSRAGVNEKLFF
>NA|TRBJ1-2|TRBV15|NA
TGTGCCACCAGCAGAGGGGACACCACTAACTATGGCTACACCTTC
CATSRGDTTNYGYTF
>few|TRBJ2-1|TRBV4-1|NA
TGCGCCAGCAGCCAATTCAGTGAGCAGTTCTTC
CASSQFSEQFF
>few|TRBJ2-2|TRBV24-1|NA
TGTGCCACCAGCGCCTACAGGACCGGGGAGCTGTTTTTT
CATSAYRTGELFF